Sequencing of this TCR beta chain was carried out in a study of graft-versus-host responses after intestinal transplantation. V lost 0 bases and J lost 10, with 8 bases in between. The CDR3 is 13 residues long. The germline CDR1 and CDR2 sequences are SGHNT and YYREEE (reference sequence). The repertoire was sequenced with immunoSEQ multiplex PCR; TCRdb's copy has only in-frame clones and lacks some. The sample has about 39,000 clones; over 85% are singletons. The source material was PBMCs, sampled 700 to 850 days after intestinal transplantation. The sequence was obtained from a human patient who received an intestinal transplant, so some T cells may come from the graft donor. This rearrangement joins TRBV5-4 to TRBJ1-6, with D unresolved. The CDR3 DNA follows: TGTGCCAGCAGCTTGGATTTAGGATCACCCCTCCACTTT. Translation: CASSLDLGSPLHF.